The sequence of this T cell receptor beta chain was determined in a study of long-term antiretroviral therapy in people with HIV. Study as a whole: It was about a decade before the 2015 immediate-ART recommendation that the earliest samples were taken.

CDR3 length: 16 amino acids. Trimming stripped 1 base from V and 5 bases from J, with 17 bases between. Germline lookup yields CDR1 SGHAT and CDR2 FQNNGV. Study findings and constraints: Those clones which expanded before ART made up the dominant part of the repertoire at all time points. CDR3 length ranges were narrower in HIV repertoires than in controls.

About this clone: Its antigen is undetermined.

Runs used v3.0 of the immunoSEQ assay and were done at survey level. Using immunoSEQ multiplex PCR, the repertoire was profiled, and TCRdb retains in-frame clones only, with some absent. The sample contains about 17,000 clones, 85% to 95% of which appear only once. The receptor's source is a man younger than 45 with HIV. The sequencing used unsorted PBMCs, collected around 10 years after starting antiretroviral therapy. The rearrangement uses TRBV11-2 and TRBJ2-5, with D possibly TRBD2 on 5 matching bases. CDR3: CASSLGEAVVGETQYF. The CDR3, as DNA: TGTGCCAGCAGCTTAGGCGAAGCGGTCGTGGGGGAGACCCAGTACTTC. The whole variable domain, remainder taken from reference TRBV11-2 and TRBJ2-5, is EAGVAQSPRYKIIEKRQSVAFWCNPISGHATLYWYQQILGQGPKLLIQFQNNGVVDDSQLPKDRFSAERLKGVDSTLKIQPAKLEDSAVYLCASSLGEAVVGETQYFGPGTRLLVL.